This TCR beta chain was sequenced for a study of blood T cells in healthy people across ages. Whole-study findings and limits: The authors considered diversity estimates from one million T cells to be underestimates.

Every donor provided roughly 10 milliliters of peripheral blood. PCR was performed a second time for roughly 7 to 11 cycles using a sample-barcoded 5' primer and a J-beta primer mix. A single record per CDR3 protein comes from TCRdb applying MiXCR to the 5' RACE reads. The sample holds almost 550,000 distinct CDR3 sequences; 24% are singletons and the top ten take roughly 10%. This clonotype has ten or more counts. The target antigen is unknown. Germline CDR1 and CDR2: SQVTM and ANQGSEA. Trimming cost V 6 bases and J 3 bases, with 12 bases left between them. This CDR3 has 13 amino acids. The sample was also reused in another study, on T cells of mothers and their children. This second study notes: A few healthy Caucasian mothers gave samples, and so did their six children.

Sequences were obtained from blood. The V and J genes are TRBV29-1 and TRBJ2-1; D is perhaps TRBD2 (7 bases). This sequence was found in a boy between 10 and 17 years old in good health. As DNA, the CDR3 is TGCAGCGTACAGGGAGGGTACTACAATGAGCAGTTCTTC. Its protein is CSVQGGYYNEQFF.